The source of this TCR beta chain is a study of control samples from healthy donors and cancer patients. The protocol was immunoSEQ multiplex PCR, while the TCRdb copy is restricted to in-frame clones and leaves out a portion. The sample carries 100,000 to 150,000 clones, about 93% recorded once. V was cut by 1 base and J by 4 bases, with 8 bases left in between. The CDR3 is 13 residues long. Per the germline V gene, CDR1 is SGHRS and CDR2 is YFSETQ. Sequenced: blood. The clonotype was recovered from a man aged 35-49 years in good health. The chain couples TRBV5-1 to TRBJ1-2; D not resolved. This CDR3 is CASSLSGFYGYTF. Here the CDR3 DNA reads TGCGCCAGCAGCTTGTCGGGGTTCTATGGCTACACCTTC.